A selection of T cell receptor beta chains follows, all from one sample in a study of preoperative IRX-2 immunotherapy in early breast cancer. Data came from immunoSEQ multiplex PCR; TCRdb stores just in-frame clones and leaves some out. The sample yields tens of thousands of clones, more than 90% seen once. Sample acquisition took place from a patient treated with IRX-2 immunotherapy. The receptor source for this set is a human donor with breast cancer. Each CDR3 is given with its conserved first and last residue. A D gene is named only where the DNA matches it firmly. Only part of the rows carry a size: once, few, many, or a class if the clone is expanded.

CDR3 length,D gene,J gene,clone size,V gene,CDR3 DNA,CDR3 protein
18,TRBD1,TRBJ2-1,NA,TRBV5-1,TGCGCCAGCAGCCCGAGTCCTACCGGGACAGGGATGGACAATGAGCAGTTCTTC,CASSPSPTGTGMDNEQFF
12,NA,TRBJ2-2,NA,TRBV18,TGTGCCAGCTCACCGCAGTCCGGGGAGCTGTTTTTT,CASSPQSGELFF
16,NA,TRBJ1-5,NA,TRBV5-3,TGTGCCAGAAGCTTGCGGGGAGGGTTGAGCAATCAGCCCCAGCATTTT,CARSLRGGLSNQPQHF
14,TRBD2,TRBJ2-7,NA,TRBV6-6,TGTGCCAGCAGCCCCTCTAGCGGGAGATACGAGCAGTACTTC,CASSPSSGRYEQYF
16,NA,TRBJ2-7,NA,TRBV6-5,TGTGCCAGCAGTTACTCGAGGGGCACTTCAGCCTACGAGCAGTACTTC,CASSYSRGTSAYEQYF
13,NA,TRBJ2-1,NA,TRBV7-9,TGTGCCAGCATTTCCCCGGCGGGGGCGCCACCATTCTTC,CASISPAGAPPFF
16,TRBD1,TRBJ2-6,NA,TRBV18,TGTGCCAGCTCATTACTGGGGGACAGTCGGGCCAACGTCCTGACTTTC,CASSLLGDSRANVLTF
14,NA,TRBJ1-5,NA,TRBV5-6,TGTGCCAGCAGCTTCGGGGTGGGCAATCAGCCCCAGCATTTT,CASSFGVGNQPQHF
15,NA,TRBJ1-5,NA,TRBV19,TGTGCCAGTAGTATGGGGGCCTTCGGTGGTCAGCCCCAGCATTTT,CASSMGAFGGQPQHF
10,NA,TRBJ1-5,NA,TRBV6-1,TGTGCTCGTTCGGGGGAGCCCCAGCATTTT,CARSGEPQHF
14,NA,TRBJ2-1,once,TRBV5-1,TGCGCCAGCAGTACCCCAGTAATCGGGAATGAGCAGTTCTTC,CASSTPVIGNEQFF
15,NA,TRBJ1-4,NA,TRBV11-2,TGTGCCAGCAGCTTAGAATGGGCCGGGGGGGTCAAACTGTTTTTT,CASSLEWAGGVKLFF
13,NA,TRBJ1-1,once,TRBV27,TGTGCCAGCAGTCTACGGGACATCTCTGAAGCTTTCTTT,CASSLRDISEAFF
14,NA,TRBJ2-7,NA,TRBV18,TGTGCCAGCTCACCTATGCGGGTTTCCAACGAGCAGTACTTC,CASSPMRVSNEQYF
14,NA,TRBJ1-1,NA,TRBV5-1,TGCGCCAGCAGCTTGGGACAGGTTAACACTGAAGCTTTCTTT,CASSLGQVNTEAFF
15,TRBD1,TRBJ2-7,NA,TRBV9,TGTGCCAGCAGCGTAACGGGGACAGGGACCTACGAGCAGTACTTC,CASSVTGTGTYEQYF
11,NA,TRBJ1-4,NA,TRBV6-5,TGTGCCACCCTTGAGGCGGAAAAACTGTTTTTT,CATLEAEKLFF
13,NA,TRBJ2-7,once,TRBV4-1,TGCGCCAGCAGCCAAGCGGGAGTAGAAGAGCAGTACTTC,CASSQAGVEEQYF
15,NA,TRBJ2-1,NA,TRBV4-1,TGCGCCAGCAGCCAAGATGACCGGGGCGGGAATGAGCAGTTCTTC,CASSQDDRGGNEQFF
13,NA,TRBJ2-3,NA,TRBV7-9,TGTGCCAGCAGGTCGCAGGGCGCAGATACGCAGTATTTT,CASRSQGADTQYF
17,TRBD2,TRBJ2-3,NA,TRBV7-2,TGTGCCAGCAGCTTAGATCCAGCGGGGGGGGGCACAGATACGCAGTATTTT,CASSLDPAGGGTDTQYF
15,NA,TRBJ1-2,NA,TRBV6-5,TGTGCCAGCAGTTACTCGACTGGCAGAGAAAGTGGCTACACCTTC,CASSYSTGRESGYTF
15,NA,TRBJ2-7,NA,TRBV4-3,TGCGCCAGCAGCCAGGCCCCTGGGACCAAATACGAGCAGTACTTC,CASSQAPGTKYEQYF
16,TRBD2,TRBJ2-2,NA,TRBV28,TGTGCCAGCACCCCATTGGGACTAGCGGTCACCGGGGAGCTGTTTTTT,CASTPLGLAVTGELFF
17,TRBD2,TRBJ2-1,NA,TRBV4-3,TGCGCCAGCAGCCAAGAAGGGACTAGCGGGTGGGACAATGAGCAGTTCTTC,CASSQEGTSGWDNEQFF
11,NA,TRBJ2-1,NA,TRBV19,TGTGCCAGTAGTATAAGAACCGAGCAGTTCTTC,CASSIRTEQFF
15,NA,TRBJ2-3,NA,TRBV6-5,TGTGCCAGCAGTTACTCGACCAGGGTTCGGGATACGCAGTATTTT,CASSYSTRVRDTQYF
14,TRBD2,TRBJ2-5,once,TRBV7-9,TGTGCCAGCAGCTTAGGACTAGCTCAAGAGACCCAGTACTTC,CASSLGLAQETQYF
14,TRBD1,TRBJ2-7,once,TRBV5-1,TGCGCCAGCAGCTCGACAGGGGTGAGTGGCGAGCAGTACTTC,CASSSTGVSGEQYF
15,TRBD2,TRBJ2-7,NA,TRBV6-5,TGTGCCAGCAGTTTGACTAGCGGGAGAGGCTACGAGCAGTACTTC,CASSLTSGRGYEQYF
14,TRBD1,TRBJ2-7,NA,TRBV12-5,TGTGCTAGTGGCCAATGGACAGGGTGGTACGAGCAGTACTTC,CASGQWTGWYEQYF
14,NA,TRBJ2-4,NA,TRBV27,TGTGCCAGCAGTTCACCCCCGGTTCGGCACATTCAGTACTTC,CASSSPPVRHIQYF
13,TRBD1,TRBJ2-3,NA,TRBV28,TGTGCCAGCAGTTTACAGGGGGCAGGGACGCAGTATTTT,CASSLQGAGTQYF
16,NA,TRBJ2-4,NA,TRBV7-9,TGCGCCAGCAGCCCCCAGGCAGGACAGTACGACTACATTCAGTACTTC,CASSPQAGQYDYIQYF
13,TRBD1,TRBJ2-7,NA,TRBV29-1,TGCAGCGTTAGCCGGGACAGGGGGTACGAGCAGTACTTC,CSVSRDRGYEQYF
13,TRBD1,TRBJ2-7,NA,TRBV19,TGTGCCACCCTAGGACAGGGGCGAAACGAGCAGTACTTC,CATLGQGRNEQYF
15,NA,TRBJ1-1,NA,TRBV5-4,TGTGCCAGCAGCTTGTTCGGGACTTTGGAAACTGAAGCTTTCTTT,CASSLFGTLETEAFF
12,NA,TRBJ2-7,NA,TRBV5-8,TGTGCCAGCAGCCCGCTCGGGTACGAGCAGTACTTC,CASSPLGYEQYF
16,TRBD1,TRBJ2-5,NA,TRBV9,TGTGCCAGCAGCGTTAAAAGCCGGGACAGGGGGGAGACCCAGTACTTC,CASSVKSRDRGETQYF
17,NA,TRBJ2-6,NA,TRBV15,TGTGCCACCAGCAGCGTCCCCCAGGGGACCGGGGCCAACGTCCTGACTTTC,CATSSVPQGTGANVLTF
14,TRBD2,TRBJ2-5,NA,TRBV10-3,TGTGCCATCGGACGGGGGGACCCCGCGATGGAGCAGTACTTC,CAIGRGDPAMEQYF
13,NA,TRBJ2-3,NA,TRBV12-5,TGTGCTAGTGGTTTGGAAAGGGTGGGAACGCAGTATTTT,CASGLERVGTQYF
12,NA,TRBJ2-2,NA,TRBV29-1,TGCAGCGTTGGGGGGTGGGACGGGGAGCTGTTTTTT,CSVGGWDGELFF
18,NA,TRBJ2-2,once,TRBV21-1,TGTGCCAGCACTACGGGACTCCCCAACCTAATATGCACCGGGGAGCTGTTTTTT,CASTTGLPNLICTGELFF
15,NA,TRBJ1-5,once,TRBV2,TGTGCCAGCAGGGATGACGGATTGGGCAATCAGCCCCAGCATTTT,CASRDDGLGNQPQHF